This paragraph reports one TCR beta chain. Its cognate antigen is unknown. Each of the donors was a healthy bone marrow donor. This specimen belongs to a study of cytomegalovirus exposure and HLA in healthy donors. Study outcomes and limitations: TCR beta chains associated with HLA were, in a later analysis, more clonally expanded than equally common others.

The PCR employed 60 Vbeta primers together with 13 Jbeta primers. Libraries were prepared by immunoSEQ multiplex PCR; TCRdb keeps only in-frame clonotypes and omits some of them. This repertoire shows about 160,000 clones, approximately 80% found once; its top ten account for around 3.1%. The germline V gene has CDR1 SGDLS and CDR2 YYNGEE. The CDR3 totals 18 residues. V lost 5 bases, J lost 4 bases, and 13 bases stayed unmatched. This receptor was obtained from a woman in her forties or fifties in good health and CMV-seropositive. Sequenced material: PBMCs. The J gene is TRBJ2-2, the V gene TRBV9, with 11 positions matching TRBD2. CDR3 amino acids: CASSIAGGPRGGTGELFF. The CDR3 DNA sequence: TGTGCCAGCAGTATAGCGGGAGGGCCTCGCGGTGGCACCGGGGAGCTGTTTTTT.